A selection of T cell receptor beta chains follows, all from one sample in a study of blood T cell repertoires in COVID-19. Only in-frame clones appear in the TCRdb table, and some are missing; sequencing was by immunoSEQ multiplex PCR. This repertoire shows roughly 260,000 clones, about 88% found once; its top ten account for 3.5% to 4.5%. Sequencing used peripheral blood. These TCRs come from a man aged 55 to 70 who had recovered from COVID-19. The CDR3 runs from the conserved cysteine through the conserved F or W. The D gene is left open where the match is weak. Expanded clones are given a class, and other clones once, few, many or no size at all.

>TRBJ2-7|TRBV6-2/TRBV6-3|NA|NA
TGTGCCAGCAGTTACTCCAGGGTGGGCTACGAGCAGTACTTC
CASSYSRVGYEQYF
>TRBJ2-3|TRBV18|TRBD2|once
TGTGCCAGCTCACCACCTATGGGACTAGCGGGGACTGATTCTACGCCCACAGATACGCAGTATTTT
CASSPPMGLAGTDSTPTDTQYF
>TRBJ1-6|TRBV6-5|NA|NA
TGTGCCAGCAGTTACGGGGGGACGCATTCACCCCTCCACTTT
CASSYGGTHSPLHF
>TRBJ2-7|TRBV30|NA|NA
TGTGCCTGGTCAAGGGACTTTACTACCTACGAGCAGTACTTC
CAWSRDFTTYEQYF
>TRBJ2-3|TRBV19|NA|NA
TGTGCCAGTAGTACCTCCACAGATACGCAGTATTTT
CASSTSTDTQYF
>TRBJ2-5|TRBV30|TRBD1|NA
TGTGCCTGGGATCCTGCCGGGACAGGGAGGAGCCAGTACTTC
CAWDPAGTGRSQYF
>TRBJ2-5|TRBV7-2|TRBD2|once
TGTGCCAGCAGCCTCGGACTAGCGGGGGGGAGGGAGACCCAGTACTTC
CASSLGLAGGRETQYF
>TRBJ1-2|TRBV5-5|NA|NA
TGTGCCAGCAGCTTGGACCTTAGCTATGGCTACACCTTC
CASSLDLSYGYTF
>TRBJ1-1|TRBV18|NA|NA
TGTGCCAGCTCACCACCATATAGGGGCACTGAAGCTTTCTTT
CASSPPYRGTEAFF
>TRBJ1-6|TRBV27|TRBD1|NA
TGTGCCAGCAGTTTATCGAACAGGGGGCCTTCACCCCTCCACTTT
CASSLSNRGPSPLHF
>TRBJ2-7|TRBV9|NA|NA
TGTGCCAGCAGCGTAGACATGGGGGGATCCTACGAGCAGTACTTC
CASSVDMGGSYEQYF
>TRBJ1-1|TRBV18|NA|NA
TGTGCCAGCTCACCAGGTAGCGGCAGGGCTGAAGCTTTCTTT
CASSPGSGRAEAFF
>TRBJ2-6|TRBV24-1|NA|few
TGTGCCACCAGTGACCGCCCGAACAGGGCTGGGGCCAACGTCCTGACTTTC
CATSDRPNRAGANVLTF
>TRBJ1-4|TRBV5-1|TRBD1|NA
TGCGCCAGCAGCAGAACAGGGGAAGCTAATGAAAAACTGTTTTTT
CASSRTGEANEKLFF
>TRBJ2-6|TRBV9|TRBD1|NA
TGTGCCAGCAGCACGAGACAGGGCTCTGGGGCCAACGTCCTGACTTTC
CASSTRQGSGANVLTF
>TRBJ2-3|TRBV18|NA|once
TGTGCCAGCTCACTGACGGGACTTCTCACAGATACGCAGTATTTT
CASSLTGLLTDTQYF
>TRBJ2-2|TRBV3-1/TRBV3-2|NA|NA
TGTGCCAGCAGGGGGCCCGCGGGGAGGACCGGGGAGCTGTTTTTT
CASRGPAGRTGELFF
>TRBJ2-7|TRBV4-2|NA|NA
TGTGCCAGCAGCCAAGATGGGCTGAGCTCCTACGAGCAGTACTTC
CASSQDGLSSYEQYF
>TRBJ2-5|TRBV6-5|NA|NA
TGTGCCAGCAGTATACAGGGTCCCGTTCGAGGGACCCAGTACTTC
CASSIQGPVRGTQYF